This T cell receptor beta chain was found in a study of tumor and adjacent non-tumor tissue in lung cancer. Whole-study context: Histology: 12 adenocarcinoma, a couple of squamous cell carcinoma, 1 small cell lung cancer. Some 4.2 million productive TCRbeta reads were obtained per sample on average. The patients, roughly eleven men and roughly 5 women, were roughly 30 to 80 with stage I to III disease. Study results and caveats: In normal lung, the top 100 clones were significantly more dominant than in tumor.

Three rounds of nested PCR, following a modified ARM-PCR protocol, produced the TCRbeta library. TCRdb called the multiplex PCR reads again in MiXCR, with one record for every CDR3 protein. The sample has 75,000 to 80,000 distinct CDR3 sequences, approximately 82% seen once. This clonotype has just a few counts. Its antigen is undetermined. The junction and the germline gene differ at one end; a read error may be behind it. Per germline, CDR1 SQVTM and CDR2 ANQGSEA. The CDR3 consists of 18 residues. No cell sorting was done before RNA was extracted from the tissue. The normal lung tissue was taken more than 3 cm from the tumor edge.

The source material was distant non-tumor lung tissue. The chain links TRBV29-1 to TRBJ1-5, with D tentatively TRBD1 (5 bases). This TCR was sampled from a man aged 65 to 79 with non-small cell lung cancer. The CDR3 DNA sequence: TGCAGCGTTGAAGATCTATGGGACGACGGCATTGGCAATCAGCCCAAGCATTTT. It yields the protein CSVEDLWDDGIGNQPKHF. The variable domain in full, completed from reference TRBV29-1 and TRBJ1-5, reads SAVISQKPSRDICQRGTSLTIQCQVDSQVTMMFWYRQQPGQSLTLIATANQGSEATYESGFVIDKFPISRPNLTFSTLTVSNMSPEDSSIYLCSVEDLWDDGIGNQPKHFGDGTRLSIL.